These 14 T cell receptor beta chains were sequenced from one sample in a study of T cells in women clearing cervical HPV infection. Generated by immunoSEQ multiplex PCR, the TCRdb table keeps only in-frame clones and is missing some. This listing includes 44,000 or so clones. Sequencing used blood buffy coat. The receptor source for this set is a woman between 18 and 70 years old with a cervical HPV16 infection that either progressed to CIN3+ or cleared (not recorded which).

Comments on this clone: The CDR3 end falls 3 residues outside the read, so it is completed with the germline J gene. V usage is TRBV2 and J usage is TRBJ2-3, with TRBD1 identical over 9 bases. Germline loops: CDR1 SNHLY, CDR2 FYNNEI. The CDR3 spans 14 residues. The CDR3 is CASRRDREEETQYF. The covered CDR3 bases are TGTGCCAGCAGAAGGGACAGGGAGGAAGAGACG.

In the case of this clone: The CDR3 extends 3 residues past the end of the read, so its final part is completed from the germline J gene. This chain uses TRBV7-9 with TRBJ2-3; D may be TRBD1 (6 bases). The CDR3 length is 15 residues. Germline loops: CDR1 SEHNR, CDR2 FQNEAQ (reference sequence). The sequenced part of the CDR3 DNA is TGTGCCAGCAGCGACGAACAGGGCGGAAATCAGCCG. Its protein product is CASSDEQGGNQP. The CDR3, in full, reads CASSDEQGGNQPQYF.

The CDR3 bases that were read are TGTGCCAGCAGCTTCGGGTATTTGGGTGAAAAG. Encoded protein: CASSFGYLGEK. The CDR3 in its entirety is CASSFGYLGEKLFF. The chain combines TRBV5-5 with TRBJ2-2, with D uncertain. The read falls 3 residues short of the CDR3 end, and the missing part is taken from the germline J gene. Germline V CDR1 and CDR2: SGHKS, YYEKEE (reference sequence). The CDR3 consists of 14 residues.

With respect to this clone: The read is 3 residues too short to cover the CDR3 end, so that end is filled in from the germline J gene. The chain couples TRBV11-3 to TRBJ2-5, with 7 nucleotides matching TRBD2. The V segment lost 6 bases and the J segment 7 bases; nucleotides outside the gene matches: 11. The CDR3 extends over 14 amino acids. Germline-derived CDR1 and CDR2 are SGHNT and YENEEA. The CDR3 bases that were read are TGTGCCAGCAGTAGAGGACTTACGGGGGGGACC. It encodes CASSRGLTGGT. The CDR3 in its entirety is CASSRGLTGGTQYF.

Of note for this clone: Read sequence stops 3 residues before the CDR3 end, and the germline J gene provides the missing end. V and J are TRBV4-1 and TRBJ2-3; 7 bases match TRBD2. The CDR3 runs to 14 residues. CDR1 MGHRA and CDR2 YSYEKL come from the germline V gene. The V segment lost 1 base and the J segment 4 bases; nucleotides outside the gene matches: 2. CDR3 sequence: CASSQGSGADTQYF. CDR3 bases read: TGCGCCAGCAGCCAAGGCAGCGGGGCAGATACG.

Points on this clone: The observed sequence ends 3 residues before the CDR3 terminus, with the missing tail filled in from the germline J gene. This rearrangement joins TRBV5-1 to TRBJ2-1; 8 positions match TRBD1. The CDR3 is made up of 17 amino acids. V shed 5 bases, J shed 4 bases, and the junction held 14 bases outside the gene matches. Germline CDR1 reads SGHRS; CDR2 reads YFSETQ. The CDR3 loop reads CASRLTGGRFFYNEQFF. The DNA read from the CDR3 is TGCGCCAGCAGACTTACAGGGGGGAGGTTTTTTTACAATGAG.

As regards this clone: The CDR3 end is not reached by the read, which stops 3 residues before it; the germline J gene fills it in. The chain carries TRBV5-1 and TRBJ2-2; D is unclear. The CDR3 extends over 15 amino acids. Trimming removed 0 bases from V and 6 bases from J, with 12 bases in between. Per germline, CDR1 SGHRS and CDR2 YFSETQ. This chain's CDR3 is CASSLDLWASGELFF. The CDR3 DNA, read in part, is TGCGCCAGCAGCTTGGACCTTTGGGCCTCCGGGGAG.

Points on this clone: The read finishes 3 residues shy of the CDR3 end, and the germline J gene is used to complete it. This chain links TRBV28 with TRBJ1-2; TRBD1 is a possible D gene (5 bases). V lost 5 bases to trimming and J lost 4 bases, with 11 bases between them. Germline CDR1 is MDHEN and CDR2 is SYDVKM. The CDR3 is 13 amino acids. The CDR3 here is CASSLREGYGYTF. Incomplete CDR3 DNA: TGTGCCAGCAGTCTCAGGGAGGGCTATGGC.

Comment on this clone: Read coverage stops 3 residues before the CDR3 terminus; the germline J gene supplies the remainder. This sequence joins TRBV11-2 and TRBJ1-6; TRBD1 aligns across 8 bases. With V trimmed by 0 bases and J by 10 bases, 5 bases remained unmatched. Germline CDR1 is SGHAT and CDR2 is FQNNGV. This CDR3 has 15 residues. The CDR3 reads CASSLDRTGGSPLHF. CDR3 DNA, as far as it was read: TGTGCCAGCAGCTTAGATCGAACAGGGGGATCACCC.

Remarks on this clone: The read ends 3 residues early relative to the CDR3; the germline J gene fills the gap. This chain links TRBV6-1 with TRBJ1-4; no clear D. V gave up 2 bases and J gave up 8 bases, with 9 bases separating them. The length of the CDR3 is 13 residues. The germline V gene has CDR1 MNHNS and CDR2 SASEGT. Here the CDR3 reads CASSEQAGEKLFF. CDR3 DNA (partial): TGTGCCAGCAGTGAACAGGCGGGAGAAAAA.

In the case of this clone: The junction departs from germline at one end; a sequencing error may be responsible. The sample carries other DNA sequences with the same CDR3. The CDR3 DNA, read in part, is TGTGCCAGCAGTGAAGCGAGGGGAAACACG. It yields the protein CASSEARGNT. The full CDR3 reads CASSEARGNTIYF. J is TRBJ1-3 and V is TRBV2, with TRBD1 as a possible D gene (5 bases). The CDR3 is cut off 3 residues early in the read; its end comes from the germline J gene. Germline loops: CDR1 SNHLY, CDR2 FYNNEI. CDR3 length: 13 amino acids.

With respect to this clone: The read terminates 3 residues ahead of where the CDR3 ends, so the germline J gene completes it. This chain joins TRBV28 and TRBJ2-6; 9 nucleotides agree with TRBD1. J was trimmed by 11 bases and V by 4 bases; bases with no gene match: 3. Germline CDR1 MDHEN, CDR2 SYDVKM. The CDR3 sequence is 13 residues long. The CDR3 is CASSSGQGHVLTF. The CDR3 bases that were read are TGTGCCAGCAGTTCGGGACAGGGCCACGTC.

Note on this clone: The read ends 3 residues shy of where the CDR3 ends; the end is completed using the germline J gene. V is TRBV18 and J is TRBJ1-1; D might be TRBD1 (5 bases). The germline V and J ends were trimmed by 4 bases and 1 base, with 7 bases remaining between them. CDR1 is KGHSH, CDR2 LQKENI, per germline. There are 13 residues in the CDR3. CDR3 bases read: TGTGCCAGCTCACAGGGGAGGAACACTGAA. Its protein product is CASSQGRNTE. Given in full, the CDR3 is CASSQGRNTEAFF.

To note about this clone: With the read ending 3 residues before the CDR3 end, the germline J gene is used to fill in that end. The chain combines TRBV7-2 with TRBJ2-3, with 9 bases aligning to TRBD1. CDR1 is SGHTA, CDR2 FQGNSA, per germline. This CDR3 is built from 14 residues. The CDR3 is CASSFTGGNQPQYF. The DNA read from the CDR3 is TGTGCCAGCAGCTTTACAGGGGGCAATCAGCCG.